This TCR beta chain derives from a study of prognosis after radiotherapy for stage I lung cancer. This clonotype was counted many times. Genomic DNA was the source, and TCR beta CDR3 was amplified from it by two-round multiplex PCR. The authors ran first-round PCR with primers specific to each TRBV and TRBJ gene. TCRdb reprocessed the multiplex PCR reads via MiXCR and lists one record per CDR3 protein. Counted here are roughly 32,000 distinct CDR3 sequences, around two fifths occurring once; the ten biggest clones make up over 15%. Collection of peripheral blood, in a volume of 5 to 7.5 milliliters, was performed at each of two time points. This CDR3 is built from 14 residues. Germline CDR1 is SGHTA and CDR2 is FQGNSA. Trimming cost V 3 bases and J 2 bases, with 11 bases left between them.

This clonotype was sampled from a donor at least 50 years old with non-small cell lung cancer. Sequencing used PBMCs, obtained before or after stereotactic body radiation therapy (not recorded which). This chain connects TRBV7-2 to TRBJ2-7; a weak D match, TRBD1 (6 bases). CDR3 sequence: CASSFGQGTYEQYF. Here the CDR3 DNA reads TGTGCCAGCAGCTTTGGGCAGGGGACCTACGAGCAGTACTTC.